This TCR beta chain was captured by sequencing in a study of sequential checkpoint blockade in melanoma. Study information: Randomization was 1:1 between first-line nivolumab→ipilimumab and ipilimumab→nivolumab. Both treatment sequences were followed by maintenance nivolumab.

Treatment described: randomized to nivolumab then ipilimumab (arm A) or the reverse (arm B). Patients had received no earlier DNA-damaging chemotherapy. Sequenced by immunoSEQ multiplex PCR; TCRdb stores in-frame clones only, minus some. The sample has some 5,600 clones, roughly 75% seen once; the top ten hold 54%. V lost 2 bases to trimming and J lost 3 bases; unmatched junction nucleotides: 4. This CDR3 is built from 15 residues. Germline V gene data show CDR1 as SNHLY and CDR2 as FYNNEI. V and J are TRBV2 and TRBJ2-3; 8 bases align to TRBD2. Sample: CD8+ T cells sorted from blood (inferred from file names), taken from a patient given nivolumab and ipilimumab in sequence. The source is a human patient with melanoma. Some clones in this sample may be carry-over from other donors' samples. The CDR3 coding sequence is TGTGCCAGCAGTGAACGGGGGGGGTGGACAGATACGCAGTATTTT. Translation: CASSERGGWTDTQYF.